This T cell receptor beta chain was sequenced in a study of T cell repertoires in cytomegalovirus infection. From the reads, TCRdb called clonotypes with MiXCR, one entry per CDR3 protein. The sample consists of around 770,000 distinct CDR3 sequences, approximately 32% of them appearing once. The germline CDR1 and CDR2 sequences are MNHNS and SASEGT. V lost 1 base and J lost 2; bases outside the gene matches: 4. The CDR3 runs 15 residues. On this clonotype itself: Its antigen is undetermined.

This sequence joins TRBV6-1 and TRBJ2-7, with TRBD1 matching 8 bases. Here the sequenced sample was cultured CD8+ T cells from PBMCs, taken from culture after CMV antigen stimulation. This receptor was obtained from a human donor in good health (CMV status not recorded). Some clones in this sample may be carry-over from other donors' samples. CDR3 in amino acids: CASSEGTGTTYEQYV. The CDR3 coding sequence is TGTGCCAGCAGTGAAGGGACAGGGACCACCTACGAGCAGTACGTC.